Following are 20 T cell receptor beta chains from one sample sequenced in a study of control samples from healthy donors and cancer patients. Measured with immunoSEQ multiplex PCR; TCRdb has only the in-frame clones, and not every one. The repertoire holds around 140,000 clones, with 75% to 95% as singletons. The specimen was blood. These receptor sequences come from a man between 18 and 29 years old in good health.

This chain joins TRBV29-1 and TRBJ1-2, with D uncertain. The CDR3 runs 9 residues. From germline, CDR1 is SQVTM and CDR2 ANQGSEA. The V gene lost 7 bases and the J gene lost 2 bases, with 2 bases spanning the gap. Here the CDR3 reads CSENYGYTF. CDR3 DNA sequence: TGCAGCGAGAACTATGGCTACACCTTC.

The genes are TRBV5-6 and TRBJ1-1; TRBD1 is a possible D gene (6 bases). Germline loops: CDR1 SGHDT, CDR2 YYEEEE. CDR3 length: 13 residues. Between the trimmed V and J ends, which lost 2 bases and 6 bases, there was a span of 11 bases. CDR3 DNA sequence: TGTGCCAGCAGCTTCCGGGGGGGCGCTGAAGCTTTCTTT. Residues: CASSFRGGAEAFF.

This clone has just one count. This chain uses TRBV19 with TRBJ1-1; D unresolved. The CDR3 loop spans 13 amino acids. The germline gives CDR1 LNHDA, CDR2 SQIVND (reference sequence). The V and J ends lost 3 bases and 6 bases respectively, with 11 bases between them. The CDR3 nucleotides are TGTGCCAGTAGTATCGCGGCAGGCGCTGAAGCTTTCTTT. This codes for CASSIAAGAEAFF.

The chain recombines TRBV5-3 with TRBJ2-1; 9 bases map to TRBD1. TRBV5-3 counts as an open reading frame of uncertain function. The CDR3 is 16 amino acids. The trim removed 4 bases at V and 1 base at J, leaving 6 bases unmatched. CDR3 in amino acids: CARSRDRERSYNEQFF. Written as DNA, the CDR3 is TGTGCCAGAAGCCGGGACAGGGAAAGGTCCTACAATGAGCAGTTCTTC.

V gene TRBV5-1 combines with J gene TRBJ1-2; D unresolved. The CDR3 runs to 12 residues. V shed 2 bases and J shed 8 bases, with 10 bases lying between them. Germline CDR1 SGHRS, CDR2 YFSETQ. This chain's CDR3 is CASSLTGEGYTF. In DNA, the CDR3 is TGCGCCAGCAGCTTAACCGGGGAGGGCTACACCTTC.

This clone was seen a handful of times. The J gene is TRBJ1-4, the V gene TRBV13; D call uncertain. Germline V lookup: CDR1 PRHDT, CDR2 FYEKMQ (reference sequence). CDR3 size: 14 residues. The V gene lost 5 bases and the J gene lost 4 bases, with 11 bases spanning the gap. CDR3 loop: CASSPYPDNEKLFF. Here the CDR3 DNA reads TGTGCCAGCAGCCCTTACCCAGATAATGAAAAACTGTTTTTT.

The gene calls are TRBV4-1 and TRBJ1-2, with D uncertain. The V and J ends lost 1 base and 4 bases respectively, with 7 bases between them. The CDR3 covers 13 residues. CDR1 and CDR2 from the germline V gene are MGHRA and YSYEKL. CDR3 region: CASSQGSIYGYTF. In DNA form, the CDR3 reads TGCGCCAGCAGCCAAGGGAGTATCTATGGCTACACCTTC.

The V gene is TRBV29-1, the J gene TRBJ1-2, with D perhaps TRBD1 (5 bases). This CDR3 has 13 residues. V was clipped by 6 bases and J by 0 bases, with 11 bases between them. CDR1 and CDR2 from the germline V gene are SQVTM and ANQGSEA. Written as DNA, the CDR3 is TGCAGCGTGCTGAGGGGCTCTAACTATGGCTACACCTTC. It encodes CSVLRGSNYGYTF.

The chain joins TRBV2 to TRBJ2-1; a possible D gene is TRBD1 (5 bases). This CDR3 spans 15 amino acids. Trimming pared 3 bases from V and 4 bases from J, leaving 13 bases between. From germline, CDR1 is SNHLY and CDR2 FYNNEI. This CDR3 reads CASSDLWGQYNEQFF. The CDR3 region has the DNA TGTGCCAGCAGTGACCTGTGGGGCCAGTACAATGAGCAGTTCTTC.

This sequence joins TRBV3-1 (or the pseudogene TRBV3-2) and TRBJ2-7, with TRBD1 as a possible D gene (5 bases). The CDR3 extends over 13 amino acids. CDR1 is LGHDT and CDR2 is YNNKEL in the germline V gene (reference sequence). Trimming shortened V by 4 bases and J by 3 bases, and 10 bases separated the two germline ends. The CDR3 DNA reads TGTGCCAGCAGCCCAGACAGTATCTACGAGCAGTACTTC. This sequence encodes CASSPDSIYEQYF.

This chain links TRBV29-1 with TRBJ2-2, with TRBD1 matching over 8 bases. This CDR3 is 14 amino acids long. Germline trimming cut 4 bases from V and 5 bases from J; bases unmatched to any gene: 6. The germline gives CDR1 SQVTM, CDR2 ANQGSEA. The CDR3 DNA reads TGCAGCGTTGGTCCAGGGGGCAGAACCGGGGAGCTGTTTTTT. Translation: CSVGPGGRTGELFF.

This chain uses TRBV6-5 with TRBJ1-5; perhaps TRBD1 as D (5 bases). Germline V gives CDR1 MNHEY, CDR2 SVGAGI. The CDR3 spans 14 residues. The V and J ends lost 5 bases and 7 bases respectively, with 15 bases between them. CDR3 sequence (DNA): TGTGCCAGCAGTAGTACGGGAGAGGGGCAGCCCCAGCATTTT. It translates to CASSSTGEGQPQHF.

This chain links TRBV5-1 with TRBJ2-7; possible D gene TRBD1, 6 bases. There are 14 residues in the CDR3. With 0 bases removed from V and 6 bases from J, the gap between germline ends came to 13 bases. Per germline, CDR1 SGHRS and CDR2 YFSETQ. CDR3 residues: CASSLEPSGAEQYF. The CDR3 region has the DNA TGCGCCAGCAGCTTGGAACCCTCAGGGGCCGAGCAGTACTTC. Filled out from reference TRBV5-1 and TRBJ2-7, the complete variable domain reads KAGVTQTPRYLIKTRGQQVTLSCSPISGHRSVSWYQQTPGQGLQFLFEYFSETQRNKGNFPGRFSGRQFSNSRSEMNVSTLELGDSALYLCASSLEPSGAEQYFGPGTRLTVT.

The gene calls are TRBV5-1 and TRBJ2-5, with 7 bases aligning to TRBD2. CDR1 SGHRS and CDR2 YFSETQ come from the germline V gene. V shed 0 bases and J 5 bases; nucleotides not matched to a gene: 10. CDR3 size: 16 residues. The CDR3 loop reads CASSLGGLGHRETQYF. In DNA, the CDR3 is TGCGCCAGCAGCTTGGGCGGACTAGGCCATAGGGAGACCCAGTACTTC.

The V gene is TRBV5-8, the J gene TRBJ1-5; possibly TRBD1 for D (5 bases). Per germline, CDR1 SGHTS and CDR2 YDEGEE. The ends were cut back, 2 bases at V and 7 bases at J, with 13 bases in the middle. CDR3 length equals 14 residues. The CDR3 sequence is CASSLRGPGQPQHF. The CDR3 nucleotides read TGTGCCAGCAGCTTAAGGGGACCAGGACAGCCCCAGCATTTT.

The rearrangement links TRBV5-6 to TRBJ2-7, with 7 bases fitting TRBD2. V gave up 5 bases and J gave up 3 bases; unmatched junction bases: 8. The CDR3 extends over 14 amino acids. Germline CDR1 is SGHDT and CDR2 is YYEEEE. Written as DNA, the CDR3 is TGTGCCAGCAGTGCGACTAGCAATGGCTACGAGCAGTACTTC. Translating it yields CASSATSNGYEQYF.

V gene TRBV7-9 combines with J gene TRBJ2-3; 8 positions match TRBD2. V trimming: 5 bases; J trimming: 1 base; junction bases outside the gene matches: 5. Germline lookup yields CDR1 SEHNR and CDR2 FQNEAQ (reference sequence). The CDR3 has 15 amino acids. The CDR3: CASSTREGGTDTQYF. The CDR3 nucleotides are TGTGCCAGCAGCACTCGGGAGGGGGGCACAGATACGCAGTATTTT.

The chain combines TRBV18 with TRBJ2-7; D unresolved. From germline, CDR1 is KGHSH and CDR2 LQKENI. The CDR3 spans 13 residues. V was cut by 3 bases and J by 3 bases, with 9 bases left in between. For the CDR3, the DNA is TGTGCCAGCTCACCGACAAAGGGCTACGAGCAGTACTTC. Its protein is CASSPTKGYEQYF.

V gene TRBV27 combines with J gene TRBJ1-2, with D unresolved. Germline V CDR1 and CDR2: MNHEY, SMNVEV (reference sequence). With 7 bases removed from V and 7 bases from J, the gap between germline ends came to 16 bases. The CDR3 is 13 residues long. The CDR3 is CASKITGSLGYTF. CDR3 in DNA: TGTGCCAGCAAGATTACGGGGAGTCTTGGCTACACCTTC.

The chain combines TRBV30 with TRBJ1-6; 11 bases align to TRBD1. V gave up 3 bases and J gave up 14 bases; unmatched junction bases: 12. The CDR3 has 15 residues. From germline, CDR1 is GTSNPN and CDR2 SVGIG (reference sequence). The CDR3: CAWSTGQGDWFTLHF. CDR3 in DNA: TGTGCCTGGAGCACGGGACAGGGGGATTGGTTCACCCTCCACTTT.